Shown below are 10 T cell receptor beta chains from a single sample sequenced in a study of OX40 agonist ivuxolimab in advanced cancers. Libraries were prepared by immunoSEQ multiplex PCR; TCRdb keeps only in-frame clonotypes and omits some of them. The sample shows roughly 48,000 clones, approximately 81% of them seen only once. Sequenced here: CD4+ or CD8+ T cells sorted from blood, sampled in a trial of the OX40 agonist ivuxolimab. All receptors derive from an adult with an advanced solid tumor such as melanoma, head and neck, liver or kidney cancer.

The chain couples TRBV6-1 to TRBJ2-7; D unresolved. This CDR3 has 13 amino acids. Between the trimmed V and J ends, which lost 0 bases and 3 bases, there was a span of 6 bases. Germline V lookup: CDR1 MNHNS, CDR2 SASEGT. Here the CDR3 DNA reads TGTGCCAGCAGTGAAGCTCATGGCTACGAGCAGTACTTC. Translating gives CASSEAHGYEQYF.

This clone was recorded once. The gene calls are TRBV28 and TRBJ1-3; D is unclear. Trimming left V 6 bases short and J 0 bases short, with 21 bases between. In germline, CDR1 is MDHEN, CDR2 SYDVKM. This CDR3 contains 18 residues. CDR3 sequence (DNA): TGTGCCAGCAGCCCCCTGTCTCTCTTGATTAGCTCTGGAAACACCATATATTTT. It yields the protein CASSPLSLLISSGNTIYF. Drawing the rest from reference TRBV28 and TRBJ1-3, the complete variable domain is DVKVTQSSRYLVKRTGEKVFLECVQDMDHENMFWYRQDPGLGLRLIYFSYDVKMKEKGDIPEGYSVSREKKERFSLILESASTNQTSMYLCASSPLSLLISSGNTIYFGEGSWLTVV.

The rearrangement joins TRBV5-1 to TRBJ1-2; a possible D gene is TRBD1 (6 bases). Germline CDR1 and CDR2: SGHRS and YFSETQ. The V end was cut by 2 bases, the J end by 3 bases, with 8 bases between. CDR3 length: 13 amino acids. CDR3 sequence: CASSFEGDYGYTF. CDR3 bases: TGCGCCAGCAGCTTTGAGGGGGACTATGGCTACACCTTC.

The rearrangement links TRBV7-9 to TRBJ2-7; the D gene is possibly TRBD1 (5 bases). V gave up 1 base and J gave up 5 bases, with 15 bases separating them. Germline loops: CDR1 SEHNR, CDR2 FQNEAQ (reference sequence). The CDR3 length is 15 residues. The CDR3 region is CASSLGQSNRDEQYF. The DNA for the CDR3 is TGTGCCAGCAGCTTAGGACAGTCTAATCGGGACGAGCAGTACTTC.

The chain's CDR3 is CASSEQAGGGETQYF. The DNA of the CDR3 is TGTGCCAGCAGTGAACAAGCGGGAGGAGGGGAGACCCAGTACTTC. The V call is TRBV2, the J call TRBJ2-5; 9 bases match TRBD2. V lost 2 bases to trimming and J lost 5 bases; unmatched junction nucleotides: 6. Looked up from germline, CDR1 is SNHLY and CDR2 is FYNNEI. This CDR3 region has 15 residues.

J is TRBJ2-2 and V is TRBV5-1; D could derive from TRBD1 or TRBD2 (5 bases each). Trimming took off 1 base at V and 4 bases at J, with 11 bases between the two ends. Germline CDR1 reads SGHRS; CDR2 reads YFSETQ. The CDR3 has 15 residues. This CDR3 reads CASSLLGETTGELFF. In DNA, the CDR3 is TGCGCCAGCAGCTTGTTAGGGGAGACCACCGGGGAGCTGTTTTTT.

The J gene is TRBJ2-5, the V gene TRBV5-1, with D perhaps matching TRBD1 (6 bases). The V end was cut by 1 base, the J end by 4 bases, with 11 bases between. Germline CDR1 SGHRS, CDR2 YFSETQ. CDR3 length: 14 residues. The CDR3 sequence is CASSLRQDGETQYF. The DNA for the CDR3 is TGCGCCAGCAGCTTGCGACAGGACGGAGAGACCCAGTACTTC.

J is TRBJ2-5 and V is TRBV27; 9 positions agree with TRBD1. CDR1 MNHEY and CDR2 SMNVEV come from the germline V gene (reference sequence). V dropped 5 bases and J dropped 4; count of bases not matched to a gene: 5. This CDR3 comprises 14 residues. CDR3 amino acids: CASSPRDRVETQYF. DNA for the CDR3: TGTGCCAGCAGTCCCCGGGACAGGGTAGAGACCCAGTACTTC.

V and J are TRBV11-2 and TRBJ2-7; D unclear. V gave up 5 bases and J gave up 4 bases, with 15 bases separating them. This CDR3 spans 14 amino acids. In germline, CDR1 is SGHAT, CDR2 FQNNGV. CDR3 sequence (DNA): TGTGCCAGCAGCCCGATGGGGTCTTTATACGAGCAGTACTTC. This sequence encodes CASSPMGSLYEQYF.

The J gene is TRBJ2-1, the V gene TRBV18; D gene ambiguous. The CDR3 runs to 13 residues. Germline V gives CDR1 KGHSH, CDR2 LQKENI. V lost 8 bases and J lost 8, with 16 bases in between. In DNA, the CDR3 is TGTGCCAGCACCTACTCCACCGGCGATGAGCAGTTCTTC. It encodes CASTYSTGDEQFF.